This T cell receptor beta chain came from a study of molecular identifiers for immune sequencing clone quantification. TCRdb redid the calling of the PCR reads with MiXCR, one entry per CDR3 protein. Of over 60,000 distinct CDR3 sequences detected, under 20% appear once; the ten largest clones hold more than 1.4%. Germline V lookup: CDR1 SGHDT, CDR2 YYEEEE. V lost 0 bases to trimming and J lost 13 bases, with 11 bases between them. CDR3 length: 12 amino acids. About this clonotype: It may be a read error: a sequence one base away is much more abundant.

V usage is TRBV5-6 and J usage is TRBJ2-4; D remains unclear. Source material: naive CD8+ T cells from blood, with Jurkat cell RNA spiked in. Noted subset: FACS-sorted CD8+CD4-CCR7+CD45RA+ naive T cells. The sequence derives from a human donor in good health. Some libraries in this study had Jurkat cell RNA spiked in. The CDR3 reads CASSLARNEQYF. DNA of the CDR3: TGTGCCAGCAGCTTGGCCCGGAATGAGCAGTACTTC.